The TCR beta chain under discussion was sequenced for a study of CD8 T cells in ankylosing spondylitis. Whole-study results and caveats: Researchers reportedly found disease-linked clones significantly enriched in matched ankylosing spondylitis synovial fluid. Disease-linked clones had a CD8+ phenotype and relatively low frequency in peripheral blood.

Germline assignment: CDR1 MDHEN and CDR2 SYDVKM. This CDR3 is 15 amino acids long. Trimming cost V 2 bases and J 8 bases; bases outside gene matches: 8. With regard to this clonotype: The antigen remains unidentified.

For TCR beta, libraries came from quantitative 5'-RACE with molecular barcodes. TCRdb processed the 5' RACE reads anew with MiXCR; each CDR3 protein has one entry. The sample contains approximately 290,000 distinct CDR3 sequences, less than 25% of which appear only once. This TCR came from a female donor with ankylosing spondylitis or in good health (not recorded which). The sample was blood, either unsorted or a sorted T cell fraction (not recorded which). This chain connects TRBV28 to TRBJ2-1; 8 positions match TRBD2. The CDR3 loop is CASSLEGLVSDEQFF. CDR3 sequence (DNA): TGTGCCAGCAGTTTAGAGGGACTAGTTTCGGATGAGCAGTTCTTC.